Listed here are 31 T cell receptor beta chains from one sample, sequenced in a study of human T cells and chemical hapten exposure. In TCRdb, the RACE reads were re-called with MiXCR into one record per CDR3 protein. This table holds approximately 100,000 distinct CDR3 sequences, about 8.9% found once. The sample's time point: pre-sensitization, week 0. Treatment of the sample: therapeutic diphenylcyclopropenone sensitization with weekly scalp DPC. The sample in question was whole blood, obtained in connection with sensitization to the hapten diphenylcyclopropenone (DPC). These TCRs come from a woman in her thirties or forties with alopecia areata. Some clones in this sample may be carry-over from other donors' samples.

The CDR3 loop is CASSLGGQGTNEQFF. In DNA form, the CDR3 reads TGTGCCAGCAGCTTAGGCGGACAGGGGACGAATGAGCAGTTCTTC. The chain couples TRBV7-3 to TRBJ2-1; 9 positions agree with TRBD1. V trimming: 2 bases; J trimming: 7 bases; junction bases outside the gene matches: 6. This CDR3 has 15 amino acids. The germline gives CDR1 SGHTA, CDR2 FQGTGA.

This chain connects TRBV7-2 to TRBJ2-7; D may match TRBD1 or TRBD2 (6 bases each). Germline CDR1 reads SGHTA; CDR2 reads FQGNSA. The CDR3 spans 14 residues. Trimming cost V 3 bases and J 1 base, with 10 bases left between them. Written as DNA, the CDR3 is TGTGCCAGCAGCTTGGGGGGCATATCCTACGAGCAGTACTTC. It codes for CASSLGGISYEQYF. Based on the CDR3 plus reference TRBV7-2 and TRBJ2-7, the full variable domain is GAGVSQSPSNKVTEKGKDVELRCDPISGHTALYWYRQSLGQGLEFLIYFQGNSAPDKSGLPSDRFSAERTGGSVSTLTIQRTQQEDSAVYLCASSLGGISYEQYFGPGTRLTVT.

This rearrangement joins TRBV4-3 to TRBJ2-7; D might be TRBD1 (6 bases). Germline V gene lookup returns CDR1 LGHNA and CDR2 YSLEER. The ends were cut back, 2 bases at V and 2 bases at J, with 7 bases in the middle. CDR3 length: 13 residues. The CDR3 is CASSQWTAYEQYF. The DNA for the CDR3 is TGCGCCAGCAGCCAATGGACAGCCTACGAGCAGTACTTC.

This clonotype has just a few counts. The chain recombines TRBV7-9 with TRBJ1-1; the match to TRBD1 covers 7 bases. The CDR3 has 15 amino acids. Germline V gene sequence: CDR1 SEHNR, CDR2 FQNEAQ (reference sequence). V was clipped by 3 bases and J by 6 bases; unmatched bases: 10. As DNA, the CDR3 is TGTGCCAGCAGCTTCTTACAGGGGTTGGTTGCTGAAGCTTTCTTT. This translates into CASSFLQGLVAEAFF.

This clonotype was picked up many times. CDR3 sequence: CASSSRVVAGGRGQETQYF. The CDR3 DNA sequence: TGTGCCAGCAGCTCCCGGGTGGTAGCGGGGGGCCGGGGGCAAGAGACCCAGTACTTC. The V and J genes are TRBV7-8 and TRBJ2-5; 10 nucleotides match TRBD2. V shed 4 bases, J shed 2 bases, and the junction held 16 bases outside the gene matches. The CDR3 length is 19 residues. In germline, CDR1 is SGHVS, CDR2 FQNEAQ.

This clonotype was seen ten or more times. The CDR3 DNA is TGCAGTGCCTACCTCACAGATACGCAGTATTTT. Protein: CSAYLTDTQYF. V and J are TRBV20-1 and TRBJ2-3; D is undetermined. Germline V CDR1 and CDR2: DFQATT, SNEGSKA (reference sequence). V shed 6 bases and J shed 2 bases, with 6 bases lying between them. The CDR3 totals 11 residues.

This clonotype was seen repeatedly, ten times or more. The V and J genes are TRBV6-6 and TRBJ1-2; D may be TRBD1 (5 bases). The CDR3 is 13 residues long. V gave up 7 bases and J gave up 3 bases, with 12 bases separating them. The germline V gene encodes CDR1 MNHNY and CDR2 SVGAGI (reference sequence). Here the CDR3 DNA reads TGTGCCAGCAAAAGAGGGGCCGACTATGGCTACACCTTC. This sequence encodes CASKRGADYGYTF.

V is TRBV7-6 and J is TRBJ2-1, with D unclear. Germline values: CDR1 SGHVS, CDR2 FNYEAQ. The CDR3 spans 13 residues. V gave up 5 bases and J gave up 9 bases, with 14 bases separating them. CDR3 protein: CASSTGWVGEQFF. CDR3 in DNA: TGTGCCAGCAGCACGGGCTGGGTCGGTGAGCAGTTCTTC.

This clonotype was counted many times. The chain carries TRBV12-3 or TRBV12-4 and TRBJ1-5; a possible D gene is TRBD1 (5 bases). The V and J ends lost 2 bases and 2 bases respectively, with 10 bases between them. The CDR3 has 15 residues. The CDR3 here is CASSLSGGGNQPQHF. In nucleotides, the CDR3 is TGTGCCAGCAGTTTATCGGGGGGAGGCAATCAGCCCCAGCATTTT.

This chain joins TRBV10-2 and TRBJ2-1; 9 bases are a match to TRBD2. J lost 10 bases, V lost 8 bases, and 12 bases had no gene match. This CDR3 has 14 amino acids. Germline values: CDR1 WSHSY, CDR2 SAAADI. CDR3 loop: CASDASSGTMEQFF. The CDR3 coding sequence is TGCGCCAGCGACGCGTCTAGCGGGACCATGGAGCAGTTCTTC.

The table lists this clonotype with a few counts. The chain carries TRBV20-1 and TRBJ1-4; D is ambiguous. The CDR3 is made up of 13 amino acids. Trimming took 0 bases from V and 6 from J, leaving 8 bases between them. Germline V gene sequence: CDR1 DFQATT, CDR2 SNEGSKA (reference sequence). As DNA, the CDR3 is TGCAGTGCTAGAGATAAGGGTCATGAAAAACTGTTTTTT. Encoded protein: CSARDKGHEKLFF.

This clonotype occurred many times. The chain employs TRBV11-2 and TRBJ2-1; TRBD2 aligns across 7 bases. The V and J ends lost 4 bases and 4 bases, in that order; junction bases with no gene match: 10. Germline values: CDR1 SGHAT, CDR2 FQNNGV. The CDR3 sequence is 16 residues long. The CDR3 protein is CASSYVPAGLYNEQFF. The CDR3 DNA sequence: TGTGCCAGCAGCTATGTGCCAGCGGGGCTATACAATGAGCAGTTCTTC.

The V and J genes are TRBV28 and TRBJ1-1; D gene ambiguous. Looked up from germline, CDR1 is MDHEN and CDR2 is SYDVKM. This CDR3 has 15 residues. The V and J ends lost 5 bases and 0 bases respectively, with 13 bases between them. The CDR3 DNA follows: TGTGCCAGCAGTCCTCTGATGGGCCTGAACACTGAAGCTTTCTTT. Protein: CASSPLMGLNTEAFF.

To note about this clonotype: The junction departs from the called germline gene at one end, perhaps through a read error. V usage is TRBV7-2 and J usage is TRBJ1-3, with 7 bases lining up with TRBD1. The CDR3 is 14 amino acids. The germline V gene encodes CDR1 SGHTA and CDR2 FQGNSA. CDR3 residues: CASSRTGSENTIYF. CDR3 DNA: TGTGCCAGCAGCCGGACAGGCTCTGAAAACACCATATATTTT.

There are many counts of this clonotype. V and J are TRBV2 and TRBJ2-1; 13 bases line up with TRBD2. V shed 7 bases, J shed 4 bases, and the junction held 7 bases outside the gene matches. CDR3 size: 16 residues. CDR1 SNHLY and CDR2 FYNNEI come from the germline V gene. The DNA of the CDR3 is TGTGCCAGCACCCCCAGGACTAGCGGGGGTTACAATGAGCAGTTCTTC. Translating gives CASTPRTSGGYNEQFF. The whole variable domain, filled in from reference TRBV2 and TRBJ2-1, reads EPEVTQTPSHQVTQMGQEVILRCVPISNHLYFYWYRQILGQKVEFLVSFYNNEISEKSEIFDDQFSVERPDGSNFTLKIRSTKLEDSAMYFCASTPRTSGGYNEQFFGPGTRLTVL.

The sample holds many counts of this clonotype. CDR3 sequence reads: CASRGETQYF. The CDR3 nucleotides are TGCGCCAGCCGGGGAGAGACCCAGTACTTC. This chain uses TRBV5-1 with TRBJ2-5, with D maybe TRBD2 (5 bases). The ends were cut back, 7 bases at V and 4 bases at J, with 5 bases in the middle. From germline, CDR1 is SGHRS and CDR2 YFSETQ. This CDR3 spans 10 amino acids.

This clonotype was observed at least ten times. The rearrangement uses TRBV5-1 and TRBJ2-1, with a possible D match to TRBD1 (5 bases). The CDR3 extends over 15 amino acids. V gave up 0 bases and J gave up 3 bases, with 10 bases separating them. The V gene's germline CDR1 is SGHRS and CDR2 YFSETQ. The CDR3 bases are TGCGCCAGCAGCTTGGATCAGGGTGGCTACAATGAGCAGTTCTTC. Its translation is CASSLDQGGYNEQFF.

The rearrangement joins TRBV5-1 to TRBJ2-3; 8 nucleotides align to TRBD2. CDR1 SGHRS and CDR2 YFSETQ come from the germline V gene. The CDR3 spans 13 residues. With V trimmed by 6 bases and J by 1 base, 1 base remained unmatched. The CDR3 is CASNSGGTDTQYF. DNA of the CDR3: TGCGCCAGCAATAGCGGGGGCACAGATACGCAGTATTTT.

There are many counts of this clonotype. This chain connects TRBV3-1 to TRBJ1-2; D is perhaps TRBD1 (6 bases). V was shortened by 4 bases and J by 3 bases, with 9 bases between the two germline ends. The CDR3 is 13 residues long. Germline V CDR1 and CDR2: LGHDT, YNNKEL (reference sequence). In nucleotides, the CDR3 is TGTGCCAGCAGCCCCAACAGGGACTATGGCTACACCTTC. This encodes CASSPNRDYGYTF.

This clonotype has a count of ten or more. The rearrangement uses TRBV7-2 and TRBJ1-2; TRBD1 might be the D (5 bases). V lost 5 bases, J lost 0 bases, and 10 bases lay in between. The CDR3 totals 14 residues. Germline V gene data show CDR1 as SGHTA and CDR2 as FQGNSA. The CDR3 is CASSRDPSNYGYTF. As DNA, the CDR3 is TGTGCCAGCAGCAGGGACCCTTCTAACTATGGCTACACCTTC.

The chain uses TRBV12-3 or TRBV12-4 and TRBJ1-5; the D is unclear. V lost 0 bases and J 0 bases, leaving 12 bases between the germline ends. The CDR3 has 17 amino acids. The CDR3 bases are TGTGCCAGCAGTTTAGCGCTGGGAGGCTATAGCAATCAGCCCCAGCATTTT. This sequence encodes CASSLALGGYSNQPQHF.

V and J are TRBV4-1 and TRBJ1-3; D call uncertain. Germline CDR1 reads MGHRA; CDR2 reads YSYEKL. The CDR3 loop spans 15 amino acids. V was shortened by 0 bases and J by 5 bases, with 11 bases between the two germline ends. CDR3: CASSQDSWGRNTIYF. As DNA, the CDR3 is TGCGCCAGCAGCCAAGATTCCTGGGGTAGAAACACCATATATTTT.

The sample holds a few counts of this clonotype. The CDR3 nucleotides read TGTGCCAGCAGTTTCCAGCACTCCTACGAGCAGTACTTC. Translation: CASSFQHSYEQYF. The chain carries TRBV27 and TRBJ2-7; D not resolved. The ends were cut back, 3 bases at V and 0 bases at J, with 6 bases in the middle. CDR1 is MNHEY, CDR2 SMNVEV, per germline (reference sequence). This CDR3 is built from 13 residues.

Comments on this clonotype: This sequence may be a read error, since a much larger clone differs from it by one base. The conserved phenylalanine or tryptophan normally closing the CDR3 is absent here, so this likely arose from a read error. The V call is TRBV6-5, the J call TRBJ1-2, with D tentatively TRBD1 (6 bases). V lost 7 bases and J lost 6, with 15 bases in between. CDR3 length: 13 residues. Germline assignment: CDR1 MNHEY and CDR2 SVGAGI. The chain's CDR3 is CASTLGQRNGYTL. As DNA, the CDR3 is TGTGCCAGCACTCTCGGACAGAGGAATGGCTACACCCTC.

This clonotype has ten or more counts. The chain uses TRBV6-1 and TRBJ1-1; no clear D gene. Germline CDR1 MNHNS, CDR2 SASEGT. Trimming took 9 bases from V and 3 from J, leaving 5 bases between them. The length of the CDR3 is 10 residues. This chain's CDR3 is CASSYTEAFF. The CDR3 region has the DNA TGTGCCAGTAGTTACACTGAAGCTTTCTTT.

This rearrangement joins TRBV12-3 or TRBV12-4 to TRBJ1-3, with D unclear. The V and J ends lost 7 bases and 8 bases respectively, with 15 bases between them. The CDR3 sequence is 13 residues long. The DNA of the CDR3 is TGTGCCAGCACCAACCTTTTACCGGACACCATATATTTT. It translates to CASTNLLPDTIYF.

This clonotype was detected only a few times. This chain links TRBV7-2 with TRBJ2-2, with D hard to call. Germline V gene sequence: CDR1 SGHTA, CDR2 FQGNSA. Trimming removed 3 bases at V and 6 bases at J, with 17 bases between. This CDR3 region has 16 residues. The CDR3 coding sequence is TGTGCCAGCAGCTTCCAGGAGCGCCCTTTCTCCGGGGAGCTGTTTTTT. Translation gives CASSFQERPFSGELFF.

This clonotype was seen many times. The V gene is TRBV2, the J gene TRBJ2-3; 14 positions match TRBD2. Germline-derived CDR1 and CDR2 are SNHLY and FYNNEI. The J segment lost 7 bases and the V segment lost 4 bases, leaving 16 bases of the junction unmatched. This CDR3 contains 19 residues. In nucleotides, the CDR3 is TGTGCCAGCAGTGGTGGGACTAGCGGGGGCAGGGGACCCCCTTATACGCAGTATTTT. It is translated as CASSGGTSGGRGPPYTQYF.

The chain has TRBV6-1 and TRBJ1-5; no clear D gene. Germline V gene sequence: CDR1 MNHNS, CDR2 SASEGT. The CDR3 covers 16 residues. The germline V and J ends were trimmed by 2 bases and 2 bases, with 13 bases remaining between them. CDR3: CASSEKAGRGNQPQHF. The CDR3 DNA sequence: TGTGCCAGCAGTGAAAAGGCAGGCCGGGGCAATCAGCCCCAGCATTTT.

In this sample, this clonotype turned up a few times. The chain recombines TRBV6-1 with TRBJ2-3; TRBD1 or TRBD2 may be the D gene (6 bases each). Trimming pared 8 bases from V and 1 base from J, leaving 13 bases between. This CDR3 contains 14 residues. Germline CDR1 is MNHNS and CDR2 is SASEGT. The CDR3 reads CASARGVGTDTQYF. The CDR3 region has the DNA TGTGCCAGCGCGAGGGGGGTAGGCACAGATACGCAGTATTTT.

This clonotype was counted once. This sequence may be a read error, since a much larger clone differs from it by one base. The chain joins TRBV7-3 to TRBJ1-5, with no clear D. The CDR3 contains 15 residues. Germline assignment: CDR1 SGHTA and CDR2 FQGTGA. For the CDR3, the DNA is TGTACCAGCACCATCACTGGTTATAGCAATCAGCCCCAGCATTTT. Amino acid sequence: CTSTITGYSNQPQHF.